This TCR beta chain derives from a study of blood T cells in healthy people across ages. Alongside a J-beta primer mix, a sample-barcoded 5' primer served in a second PCR lasting about 6 to 11 cycles. Each of the samples gave a minimum of 2.5 million paired-end reads that contained CDR3. In TCRdb, the 5' RACE reads were re-called with MiXCR into one record per CDR3 protein. The data show 1.5 million to 2 million distinct CDR3 sequences, around 40% seen once. This CDR3 region has 15 residues. In germline, CDR1 is MNHNY, CDR2 SVGAGI (reference sequence). The J segment lost 4 bases and the V segment lost 2 bases, leaving 6 bases of the junction unmatched. Researchers isolated at least 7 million PBMCs per sample.

Sequencing was performed on blood. The source of this sequence is a human donor in good health. The chain is built from TRBV6-6 and TRBJ2-7, with 9 bases aligning to TRBD1. The CDR3 is CASSYGTGSVYEQYF. The CDR3 coding sequence is TGTGCCAGCAGTTACGGGACAGGGTCGGTATACGAGCAGTACTTC.